These 24 T cell receptor beta chains were all obtained from the same sample, sequenced in a study of graft-versus-host responses after intestinal transplantation (dated by TCRdb to the early 2020s). The method was the immunoSEQ multiplex PCR assay. The source is immuneACCESS, and TCRdb retained only in-frame sequences with V and J called. Part of the clones is not carried over; for the studies checked, unresolved V genes explain less than half of this, and the remainder is unexplained. This sample comprises about 120,000 clones, approximately 96% of them detected only once. More than 2.5% of the sample rests with the top ten. What the time point label conveys for this sample: cells obtained before transplantation from donor or recipient. For these receptors, no antigen is known. The sequencing here drew on unstimulated CD8+ T cells sorted from spleen or lymph node cells, taken before intestinal transplant. These receptor sequences come from a human donor who received an intestinal transplant.

The chain recombines TRBV2 with TRBJ2-3, with D unresolved. Looked up from germline, CDR1 is SNHLY and CDR2 is FYNNEI. With 6 bases removed from V and 6 bases from J, the gap between germline ends came to 13 bases. The CDR3 consists of 13 residues. In nucleotides, the CDR3 is TGTGCCAGCAGGATCTTCATGATTGATACGCAGTATTTT. This sequence encodes CASRIFMIDTQYF.

The chain employs TRBV29-1 and TRBJ2-7; 7 positions agree with TRBD2. V dropped 8 bases and J dropped 3; count of bases not matched to a gene: 4. The CDR3 contains 11 residues. Germline V gene sequence: CDR1 SQVTM, CDR2 ANQGSEA. The CDR3 DNA is TGCAGCTCCAGGACTAGCTACGAGCAGTACTTC. It encodes CSSRTSYEQYF.

The rearrangement uses TRBV4-1 and TRBJ2-7; 7 positions agree with TRBD2. The CDR3 runs 15 residues. Germline values: CDR1 MGHRA, CDR2 YSYEKL. With 1 base clipped from V and 5 bases from J, the junction kept 8 bases outside the gene matches. The chain's CDR3 is CASSQGQRTSDEQYF. The DNA for the CDR3 is TGCGCCAGCAGCCAAGGCCAGAGGACTAGTGACGAGCAGTACTTC.

The rearrangement links TRBV4-2 to TRBJ2-7, with D maybe TRBD1 (5 bases). Germline CDR1 LGHNA, CDR2 YNFKEQ. Trimming took off 0 bases at V and 4 bases at J, with 7 bases between the two ends. There are 13 residues in the CDR3. The CDR3 region has the DNA TGTGCCAGCAGCCAAGAAGGGGATTACGAGCAGTACTTC. Encoded protein: CASSQEGDYEQYF.

V usage is TRBV7-2 and J usage is TRBJ1-1; perhaps TRBD1 as D (5 bases). The CDR3 extends over 13 amino acids. Trimming took 5 bases from V and 7 from J, leaving 14 bases between them. CDR1 and CDR2 from the germline V gene are SGHTA and FQGNSA. CDR3: CASSPGTQLEAFF. DNA of the CDR3: TGTGCCAGCAGCCCCGGGACCCAACTTGAAGCTTTCTTT.

This clone was found once. This sequence joins TRBV19 and TRBJ1-1, with TRBD1 as a possible D gene (6 bases). CDR1 LNHDA and CDR2 SQIVND come from the germline V gene (reference sequence). The CDR3 contains 13 residues. The V and J ends lost 1 base and 5 bases respectively, with 8 bases between them. In DNA form, the CDR3 reads TGTGCCAGTAGTATAGTGAGGGGGACTGAAGCTTTCTTT. It codes for CASSIVRGTEAFF.

This clone was recorded only once. Other DNA sequences within the sample encode an identical CDR3. V usage is TRBV4-1 and J usage is TRBJ2-7; 10 bases agree with TRBD2. Germline CDR1 is MGHRA and CDR2 is YSYEKL. The CDR3 consists of 15 residues. Germline trimming cut 4 bases from V and 6 bases from J; bases unmatched to any gene: 9. The CDR3 nucleotides are TGCGCCAGCAGCCTCGCGGCTAGCGGGAGTGGCGAGCAGTACTTC. Protein: CASSLAASGSGEQYF.

The chain uses TRBV9 and TRBJ1-4; 7 bases match TRBD1. This CDR3 has 16 residues. Germline V gene data show CDR1 as SGDLS and CDR2 as YYNGEE. The junction had 12 bases not matched to a gene; V was cut back by 4 bases and J by 6 bases. The DNA for the CDR3 is TGTGCCAGCAGCCCTCCCCCGGGGGGGACAGATGAAAAACTGTTTTTT. As protein: CASSPPPGGTDEKLFF.

V is TRBV6-5 and J is TRBJ2-1; no definite D call. The CDR3 extends over 14 amino acids. The V end lost 4 bases, the J end lost 4 bases, and 11 bases lay between the germline ends. Germline V lookup: CDR1 MNHEY, CDR2 SVGAGI. The CDR3 nucleotides read TGTGCCAGCAGTTTCAGTGACCCTTACAATGAGCAGTTCTTC. Amino acid sequence: CASSFSDPYNEQFF.

The J gene is TRBJ1-1, the V gene TRBV5-1; 8 bases map to TRBD1. Germline V gives CDR1 SGHRS, CDR2 YFSETQ. CDR3 length equals 14 residues. Trimming removed 0 bases from V and 7 bases from J; junction bases left unmatched: 5. The CDR3 protein is CASSLGQGASEAFF. The CDR3 DNA sequence: TGCGCCAGCAGCTTGGGGCAGGGGGCCAGTGAAGCTTTCTTT.

Concerning this clone: Additional DNA sequences in this sample encode the identical CDR3. The chain uses TRBV7-3 and TRBJ1-1, with 9 bases fitting TRBD1. Germline V gives CDR1 SGHTA, CDR2 FQGTGA. This CDR3 is built from 14 residues. After removal of 5 bases from V and 4 bases from J, the junction contained 5 bases not matched to a gene. The CDR3 DNA reads TGTGCCAGCAGCCCTACAGGGGGCGGCACTGAAGCTTTCTTT. Its protein is CASSPTGGGTEAFF.

J is TRBJ1-2 and V is TRBV28; 7 positions match TRBD1. The CDR3 totals 18 residues. The junction had 14 bases not matched to a gene; V was cut back by 4 bases and J by 0 bases. Germline values: CDR1 MDHEN, CDR2 SYDVKM. The CDR3 DNA sequence: TGTGCCAGCAGTTCCATGAGCCCCGGACAGGTAGCTAACTATGGCTACACCTTC. This gives the protein CASSSMSPGQVANYGYTF.

This clone showed up just once. This same CDR3 is encoded by further DNA sequences in the sample. The chain is built from TRBV5-1 and TRBJ1-1; 11 nucleotides match TRBD1. V was pared by 4 bases and J by 2 bases, with 7 bases of the junction left unmatched. CDR1 and CDR2 from the germline V gene are SGHRS and YFSETQ. CDR3 length equals 16 residues. The CDR3 DNA reads as TGCGCCAGCAGCCAGGGGACAGGGGGGGGTAACACTGAAGCTTTCTTT. This codes for CASSQGTGGGNTEAFF.

The chain combines TRBV7-8 with TRBJ1-1; D might be TRBD1 (5 bases). CDR3 length: 17 amino acids. Looked up from germline, CDR1 is SGHVS and CDR2 is FQNEAQ. V was clipped by 3 bases and J by 5 bases, with 22 bases between them. CDR3 protein: CASSFGEPGVGGTEAFF. CDR3 in DNA: TGTGCCAGCAGCTTCGGGGAACCGGGGGTCGGGGGGACTGAAGCTTTCTTT.

J is TRBJ1-4 and V is TRBV9; D remains ambiguous. The CDR3 loop spans 15 amino acids. Trimming removed 0 bases at V and 3 bases at J, with 9 bases between. Germline V gene lookup returns CDR1 SGDLS and CDR2 YYNGEE. CDR3: CASSVVGSPNEKLFF. The DNA for the CDR3 is TGTGCCAGCAGCGTAGTTGGGAGTCCTAATGAAAAACTGTTTTTT.

The V call is TRBV27, the J call TRBJ2-5; 8 bases map to TRBD1. CDR1 is MNHEY, CDR2 SMNVEV, per germline (reference sequence). The J segment lost 5 bases and the V segment lost 6 bases, leaving 11 bases of the junction unmatched. The CDR3 is 15 residues long. CDR3 DNA sequence: TGTGCCAGCAGACTGACCCGGGACAGGTGGGAGACCCAGTACTTC. Translation gives CASRLTRDRWETQYF.

This chain uses TRBV15 with TRBJ2-5; the D is unclear. Germline values: CDR1 LNHNV, CDR2 YYDKDF (reference sequence). This CDR3 comprises 15 residues. V lost 9 bases to trimming and J lost 5 bases, with 22 bases between them. The CDR3 protein is CATTRSDSKGETQYF. In DNA form, the CDR3 reads TGTGCCACAACCCGATCCGACTCCAAAGGGGAGACCCAGTACTTC. The entire variable domain, with the rest obtained from reference TRBV15 and TRBJ2-5, is as follows: DAMVIQNPRYQVTQFGKPVTLSCSQTLNHNVMYWYQQKSSQAPKLLFHYYDKDFNNEADTPDNFQSRRPNTSFCFLDIRSPGLGDTAMYLCATTRSDSKGETQYFGPGTRLLVL.

The rearrangement joins TRBV2 to TRBJ2-3; D not resolved. Trimming cost V 1 base and J 2 bases, with 13 bases left between them. The CDR3 totals 16 residues. Looked up from germline, CDR1 is SNHLY and CDR2 is FYNNEI. The CDR3 coding sequence is TGTGCCAGCAGTGAAGGCTCTACTTCACTCACAGATACGCAGTATTTT. Translation gives CASSEGSTSLTDTQYF.

The chain uses TRBV6-5 and TRBJ2-5; maybe TRBD2 (6 bases). The CDR3 spans 16 residues. V was pared by 2 bases and J by 0 bases, with 13 bases between. Germline CDR1 reads MNHEY; CDR2 reads SVGAGI. In nucleotides, the CDR3 is TGTGCCAGCAGTTACCAAGATGGGGACTACCAAGAGACCCAGTACTTC. Translation gives CASSYQDGDYQETQYF.

The chain uses TRBV30 and TRBJ2-7; D is unclear. The germline gives CDR1 GTSNPN, CDR2 SVGIG (reference sequence). This CDR3 is 13 amino acids long. Trimming removed 0 bases from V and 2 bases from J, with 8 bases in between. The CDR3 protein is CAWSVGQTYEQYF. CDR3 DNA sequence: TGTGCCTGGAGTGTCGGCCAGACCTACGAGCAGTACTTC.

The CDR3 loop is CSVVIKGFNEKLFF. The CDR3 DNA reads as TGCAGCGTTGTCATTAAGGGCTTTAATGAAAAACTGTTTTTT. V gene TRBV29-1 combines with J gene TRBJ1-4; no clear D. Looked up from germline, CDR1 is SQVTM and CDR2 is ANQGSEA. The CDR3 has 14 residues. The V gene lost 4 bases and the J gene lost 4 bases, with 13 bases spanning the gap.

Remarks on this clone: Other DNA sequences from this sample encode an identical CDR3 as well. CDR3 bases: TGTGCCAGCAGTTTGCGGGACTCCTACGAGCAGTACTTC. The encoded protein is CASSLRDSYEQYF. This sequence joins TRBV27 and TRBJ2-7, with D tentatively TRBD2 (6 bases). V gave up 3 bases and J gave up 0 bases, with 6 bases separating them. The CDR3 length is 13 residues. In germline, CDR1 is MNHEY, CDR2 SMNVEV (reference sequence).

The chain joins TRBV30 to TRBJ1-2; a weak D match, TRBD1 (6 bases). Trimming cost V 0 bases and J 8 bases, with 16 bases left between them. The CDR3 has 14 residues. In germline, CDR1 is GTSNPN, CDR2 SVGIG (reference sequence). This CDR3 reads CAWSVLTGGEGYTF. The CDR3 DNA reads TGTGCCTGGAGTGTTTTGACAGGAGGGGAAGGCTACACCTTC.

The chain employs TRBV28 and TRBJ2-1, with 10 bases identical to TRBD2. This CDR3 has 16 amino acids. V trimming: 5 bases; J trimming: 5 bases; junction bases outside the gene matches: 9. The germline CDR1 and CDR2 sequences are MDHEN and SYDVKM. Here the CDR3 DNA reads TGTGCCAGCAGTCTATTAGCGGGAGGTGTCCACAATGAGCAGTTCTTC. Encoded protein: CASSLLAGGVHNEQFF. The full variable domain, in which reference TRBV28 and TRBJ2-1 provide the parts outside the CDR3, is DVKVTQSSRYLVKRTGEKVFLECVQDMDHENMFWYRQDPGLGLRLIYFSYDVKMKEKGDIPEGYSVSREKKERFSLILESASTNQTSMYLCASSLLAGGVHNEQFFGPGTRLTVL.